The present T cell receptor (beta chain) was sequenced within a study of T cells after yellow fever vaccination. Study results and limitations: Among all clonotypes, a small share was observed in both CD4 and CD8 compartments.

From the 5' RACE reads, TCRdb called clonotypes with MiXCR, one entry per CDR3 protein. The sample contains approximately 550,000 distinct CDR3 sequences, 15% to 20% of which appear only once. CDR3 length: 14 residues. The germline V gene encodes CDR1 SGHKS and CDR2 YYEKEE (reference sequence). Germline trimming cut 0 bases from V and 3 bases from J; bases unmatched to any gene: 2. A note on this clonotype: Its cognate antigen is unknown.

The TCR sequence derives from a man aged 30 to 45 who received the YFV17D yellow fever vaccine. The chain carries TRBV5-5 and TRBJ2-7; 8 nucleotides align to TRBD2. The sample consisted of PBMCs, taken 15 days after the yellow fever booster vaccination. CDR3 region: CASSLATSGYEQYF. The CDR3 region has the DNA TGTGCCAGCAGCTTGGCAACTAGCGGCTACGAGCAGTACTTC.